This T cell receptor (beta chain) was retrieved from a study of CD8 T cells in Susac syndrome. RNA totalling roughly 0.45 to 1 ug underwent reverse transcription with random hexamers. A multiplex approach, immunoSEQ multiplex PCR, amplified TCR beta CDR3 across 54 Vbeta and 13 Jbeta. TCRdb redid the calling of the immunoSEQ multiplex PCR reads with MiXCR, one entry per CDR3 protein. Of some 150,000 distinct CDR3 sequences in the sample, approximately 94% are singletons; the top ten hold less than 0.095%. Study findings and constraints: The study conceded that its TCR sequencing and HLA analysis involved relatively few individuals.

High-throughput TCR beta sequencing covered peripheral CD8+ and CD4+ T cells. Negative isolation yielded the CD8+ and CD4+ T cells, while FACS enriched the TEMRA cells. A word on this clonotype: What it recognizes is unknown.

The receptor comes from a human donor in good health. The sample taken for sequencing was CD4+ T cells from PBMCs.

In nucleotides, the CDR3 is TGTGCCAGCAGTTTGGGCAGGGGGCGAGCTTTCTTT. Translating it yields CASSLGRGRAFF. J is TRBJ1-1 and V is TRBV12-3 or TRBV12-4; 8 bases line up with TRBD1. Trimming took 3 bases from V and 10 from J; bases not matched to a gene: 4. The CDR3 loop spans 12 amino acids.